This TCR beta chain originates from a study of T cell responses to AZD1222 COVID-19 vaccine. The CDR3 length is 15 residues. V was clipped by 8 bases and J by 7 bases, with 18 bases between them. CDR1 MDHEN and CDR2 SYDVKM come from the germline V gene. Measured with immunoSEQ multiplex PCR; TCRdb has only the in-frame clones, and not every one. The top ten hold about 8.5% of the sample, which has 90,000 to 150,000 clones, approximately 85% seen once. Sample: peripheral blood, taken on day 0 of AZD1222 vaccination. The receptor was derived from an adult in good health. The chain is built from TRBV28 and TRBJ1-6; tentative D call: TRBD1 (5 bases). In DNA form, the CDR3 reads TGTGCCAGCCATTATTGGGGGGGGGACAATTCACCCCTCCACTTT. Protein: CASHYWGGDNSPLHF.